A single sample gave rise to the 10 T cell receptor beta chains below, sequenced in a study of blood T cell repertoires in COVID-19. Here immunoSEQ multiplex PCR was the method, and the copy in TCRdb shows in-frame clones only, minus some. The sample includes 240,000 or so clones, about 89% seen only once; the top ten take over 7.5%. Sample: PBMCs or T cells enriched from blood (not recorded which). These receptors were taken from a man aged 35 to 55 who had recovered from COVID-19.

V is TRBV7-8 and J is TRBJ2-1, with TRBD2 matching over 8 bases. The CDR3 covers 16 residues. Germline V gene lookup returns CDR1 SGHVS and CDR2 FQNEAQ. V shed 5 bases and J 2 bases; nucleotides not matched to a gene: 8. CDR3 DNA: TGTGCCAGCAGCCCTATCGGGGGGGGGACCTACAATGAGCAGTTCTTC. It is translated as CASSPIGGGTYNEQFF.

The genes are TRBV5-6 and TRBJ1-2; 9 bases align to TRBD1. Germline CDR1 and CDR2: SGHDT and YYEEEE. Trimming removed 4 bases from V and 6 bases from J; junction bases left unmatched: 4. CDR3 length equals 13 residues. The CDR3 spells CASSGGQGHGYTF. The CDR3 region has the DNA TGTGCCAGCAGCGGGGGACAGGGCCATGGCTACACCTTC.

This clone came up a few times. The V and J genes are TRBV6-5 and TRBJ1-5; D is unclear. This CDR3 region has 14 residues. The V and J ends lost 0 bases and 4 bases respectively, with 7 bases between them. CDR1 MNHEY and CDR2 SVGAGI come from the germline V gene. CDR3 DNA: TGTGCCAGCAGTTACTCCGGGTGGAATCAGCCCCAGCATTTT. This gives the protein CASSYSGWNQPQHF.

The gene calls are TRBV19 and TRBJ2-5, with 8 bases aligning to TRBD1. The CDR3 loop spans 13 amino acids. Germline-derived CDR1 and CDR2 are LNHDA and SQIVND (reference sequence). Trimming cost V 7 bases and J 6 bases; bases outside gene matches: 7. The chain's CDR3 is CASNSGGLKTQYF. The CDR3, as DNA: TGTGCCAGTAATTCAGGGGGCTTGAAGACCCAGTACTTC.

J is TRBJ2-7 and V is TRBV10-1; no clear D. Trimming removed 7 bases at V and 0 bases at J, with 7 bases between. The germline gives CDR1 WNHNN, CDR2 SYGVQD (reference sequence). The CDR3 is 12 residues long. This CDR3 reads CASNPSSYEQYF. The CDR3 region has the DNA TGCGCCAGCAATCCGAGCTCCTACGAGCAGTACTTC.

V usage is TRBV2 and J usage is TRBJ1-1, with D maybe TRBD1 (6 bases). This CDR3 is 14 amino acids long. The germline gives CDR1 SNHLY, CDR2 FYNNEI. The V end lost 6 bases, the J end lost 1 base, and 12 bases lay between the germline ends. For the CDR3, the DNA is TGTGCCAGCAGCTCCGGGACACCGAACACTGAAGCTTTCTTT. This translates into CASSSGTPNTEAFF.

This clone is a singleton in its sample. This chain links TRBV7-3 with TRBJ2-3, with 7 bases matching TRBD1. V lost 0 bases and J lost 2; bases outside the gene matches: 5. The CDR3 extends over 16 amino acids. Germline CDR1 reads SGHTA; CDR2 reads FQGTGA. The CDR3 region has the DNA TGTGCCAGCAGCTTAACAGGGACAGTCCTCACAGATACGCAGTATTTT. It specifies CASSLTGTVLTDTQYF.

This rearrangement joins TRBV14 to TRBJ2-7; 15 nucleotides agree with TRBD2. Trimming removed 2 bases from V and 2 bases from J; junction bases left unmatched: 22. This CDR3 contains 23 residues. Germline-derived CDR1 and CDR2 are SGHDN and FVKESK. The DNA for the CDR3 is TGTGCCAGCAGCCAAAATGGCTGGCAGGCTGGGACTAGCGGGGGGCCCAGAACCTACGAGCAGTACTTC. Translated, it gives CASSQNGWQAGTSGGPRTYEQYF. The whole variable domain, filled in from reference TRBV14 and TRBJ2-7, reads EAGVTQFPSHSVIEKGQTVTLRCDPISGHDNLYWYRRVMGKEIKFLLHFVKESKQDESGMPNNRFLAERTGGTYSTLKVQPAELEDSGVYFCASSQNGWQAGTSGGPRTYEQYFGPGTRLTVT.

The gene calls are TRBV7-8 and TRBJ2-2, with D possibly TRBD2 on 6 matching bases. Germline V gene lookup returns CDR1 SGHVS and CDR2 FQNEAQ. V was shortened by 3 bases and J by 7 bases, with 24 bases between the two germline ends. The CDR3 covers 18 residues. In nucleotides, the CDR3 is TGTGCCAGCAGCTTCCCGGAATCGGGAGTATCCTACTACGGGGAGCTGTTTTTT. Translation: CASSFPESGVSYYGELFF.

In nucleotides, the CDR3 is TGTGCCAGCAGTTTTTTAGGGGCTGGGGATGGCTACACCTTC. Translating it yields CASSFLGAGDGYTF. The genes are TRBV28 and TRBJ1-2, with a possible D match to TRBD1 (5 bases). V lost 3 bases, J lost 6 bases, and 14 bases lay in between. Per germline, CDR1 MDHEN and CDR2 SYDVKM. CDR3 length: 14 amino acids.